The rows below give T cell receptor beta chains drawn from one sample of a study of blood T cell repertoires in COVID-19. TCRdb's table, derived via immunoSEQ multiplex PCR, lists solely in-frame clones and lacks some. This sample has about 120,000 clones, with about nine tenths found just once. The sequenced sample was peripheral blood. The receptors here all came from a woman in her 70s with COVID-19, enrolled during active disease. Each CDR3 is given with its conserved first and last residue. The D gene is left open where the match is weak. The size entry is marked missing in some rows and otherwise reads once, few, many or a size class.

j_call v_call d_call clone_size cdr3_aa cdr3_nt
TRBJ1-6 TRBV11-2 NA NA CASSLDRNSPLHF TGTGCCAGCAGCCTGGACAGAAATTCACCCCTCCACTTT
TRBJ2-7 TRBV5-1 TRBD1 NA CASSPGQGRVVRQYF TGCGCCAGCAGCCCTGGACAGGGTAGGGTGGTACGGCAGTACTTC
TRBJ1-4 TRBV15 NA NA CATSTSTQGVEKLFF TGTGCCACCAGCACTAGTACGCAGGGTGTCGAAAAACTGTTTTTT
TRBJ1-2 TRBV2 TRBD1 NA CARQGLGYGYTF TGTGCCAGACAGGGGCTGGGGTATGGCTACACCTTC
TRBJ2-1 TRBV5-1 NA NA CASSGMAGTYNEQFF TGCGCCAGCAGCGGGATGGCGGGAACCTACAATGAGCAGTTCTTC
TRBJ2-2 TRBV9 NA NA CASSVGRMRTGELFF TGTGCCAGCAGCGTAGGACGAATGCGGACCGGGGAGCTGTTTTTT
TRBJ1-1 TRBV19 TRBD1 NA CASSYRGFGTEAFF TGTGCCAGTAGCTACAGGGGCTTTGGCACTGAAGCTTTCTTT
TRBJ2-7 TRBV5-4 TRBD1 NA CASSLGQGSYEQYF TGTGCCAGCAGCTTGGGACAGGGCTCCTACGAGCAGTACTTC
TRBJ1-3 TRBV19 NA NA CASTPDSFGNTIYF TGTGCCAGTACCCCGGACAGCTTTGGAAACACCATATATTTT
TRBJ1-1 TRBV2 TRBD1 NA CASGLTGGNTEAFF TGTGCCAGCGGACTGACAGGGGGGAACACTGAAGCTTTCTTT
TRBJ2-4 TRBV2 TRBD2 NA CASSGPSGGPILAKNIQYF TGTGCCAGCAGTGGTCCTAGCGGGGGCCCAATCCTAGCCAAAAACATTCAGTACTTC
TRBJ2-1 TRBV2 TRBD1 NA CASSSQGSNEQFF TGTGCCAGCAGTTCACAGGGGTCCAATGAGCAGTTCTTC
TRBJ1-5 TRBV6-1 NA few CASSEALGVGISYQPQHF TGTGCCAGCAGTGAAGCGCTAGGTGTGGGTATCTCCTATCAGCCCCAGCATTTT
TRBJ1-2 TRBV5-6 NA NA CASSFPGAYGYTF TGTGCCAGCAGCTTTCCAGGGGCCTATGGCTACACCTTC
TRBJ2-1 TRBV6-4 NA NA CASSPSGENEQFF TGTGCCAGCAGCCCGTCCGGGGAGAATGAGCAGTTCTTC
TRBJ2-3 TRBV5-1 NA NA CASSLDPRGAKTDTQYF TGCGCCAGCAGCTTGGACCCCCGGGGGGCCAAAACAGATACGCAGTATTTT
TRBJ2-3 TRBV28 NA NA CASSPTSRPTQYF TGTGCCAGCAGTCCGACTAGTCGGCCTACGCAGTATTTT
TRBJ1-1 TRBV28 NA NA CASSQGSGLPAFF TGTGCCAGCAGCCAGGGATCAGGTTTACCAGCTTTCTTT
TRBJ1-1 TRBV6-5 NA NA CASYWNTEAFF TGTGCGAGCTACTGGAACACTGAAGCTTTCTTT
TRBJ2-7 TRBV11-3 NA once CASSLMGAGDHEQYF TGTGCCAGCAGCCTAATGGGGGCAGGGGACCACGAGCAGTACTTC
TRBJ1-2 TRBV15 TRBD1 NA CATSRGWDRHGYTF TGTGCCACCAGCAGAGGATGGGACAGGCACGGCTACACCTTC
TRBJ1-3 TRBV5-4 NA few CASSSTGGTGNTIYF TGTGCCAGCAGCTCCACGGGGGGAACTGGAAACACCATATATTTT
TRBJ1-5 TRBV5-6 TRBD1 NA CASSPWDRPNQPQHF TGTGCCAGCAGCCCTTGGGACAGGCCTAATCAGCCCCAGCATTTT
TRBJ1-2 TRBV30 NA NA CAWSVTDYGYTF TGTGCCTGGAGTGTTACAGACTATGGCTACACCTTC
TRBJ1-4 TRBV12-3/TRBV12-4 NA NA CASSFRKGEKLFF TGTGCCAGCAGTTTCCGGAAGGGGGAAAAACTGTTTTTT
TRBJ1-2 TRBV5-1 TRBD1 NA CASSPNQQGALGYTF TGCGCCAGCAGCCCAAACCAACAGGGGGCGCTGGGCTACACCTTC
TRBJ1-1 TRBV10-3 NA NA CAISESRVNTEAFF TGTGCCATCAGTGAGTCGAGGGTGAACACTGAAGCTTTCTTT
TRBJ2-1 TRBV21-1 NA once CASSNPDTYSYNEQFF TGTGCCAGCAGCAACCCGGACACTTACTCCTACAATGAGCAGTTCTTC
TRBJ2-7 TRBV4-1 NA NA CASSPGFSSYEQYF TGCGCCAGCAGCCCAGGCTTTAGCTCCTACGAGCAGTACTTC
TRBJ2-5 TRBV19 TRBD1 NA CASNTPGQTETQYF TGTGCCAGCAATACACCGGGACAGACAGAGACCCAGTACTTC
TRBJ2-7 TRBV4-1 NA few CASSQAVLYEQYF TGCGCCAGCAGCCAAGCCGTTCTTTACGAGCAGTACTTC
TRBJ2-1 TRBV10-2 NA NA CASSEWDLDVDEQFF TGCGCCAGCAGTGAGTGGGACTTAGATGTCGATGAGCAGTTCTTC
TRBJ2-2 TRBV10-1 NA once CASSAAGNTGELFF TGCGCCAGCAGCGCCGCAGGGAACACCGGGGAGCTGTTTTTT
TRBJ2-5 TRBV6-5 NA once CASSPGLLGGETQYF TGTGCCAGCAGCCCGGGACTCCTCGGAGGAGAGACCCAGTACTTC
TRBJ2-7 TRBV11-3 TRBD2 NA CASSRTSAREQYF TGTGCCAGCAGCCGGACTAGCGCTAGGGAGCAGTACTTC
TRBJ2-7 TRBV19 TRBD1 NA CASRTGQGAYEQYF TGTGCCAGTAGGACGGGACAGGGGGCTTACGAGCAGTACTTC
TRBJ1-5 TRBV19 TRBD1 NA CASSPLGTGRSQPQHF TGTGCCAGTAGCCCGCTAGGGACAGGGAGGAGTCAGCCCCAGCATTTT
TRBJ1-1 TRBV20-1 NA NA CSARTSFEAFF TGCAGTGCTAGGACTTCCTTCGAAGCTTTCTTT
TRBJ1-2 TRBV19 TRBD1 NA CASVRDRAKGYTF TGTGCCAGTGTTCGGGACAGGGCTAAAGGCTACACCTTC
TRBJ2-1 TRBV7-3 TRBD1 NA CASSFRQGRNNGDEQFF TGTGCCAGCAGCTTCAGACAGGGACGGAATAATGGGGATGAGCAGTTCTTC